The 8 T cell receptor beta chains listed next were all sequenced from one sample in a study of blood T cell repertoires in COVID-19. Libraries were prepared by immunoSEQ multiplex PCR; TCRdb keeps only in-frame clonotypes and omits some of them. Here the sample spans fewer than 250,000 clones, roughly 82% being singletons. The material sequenced was peripheral blood. The receptors shown here come from a woman aged 40 to 50 with acute or convalescent COVID-19.

The V and J genes are TRBV27 and TRBJ2-4; TRBD1 is a possible D gene (6 bases). Germline assignment: CDR1 MNHEY and CDR2 SMNVEV (reference sequence). The CDR3 runs to 19 residues. The ends were cut back, 2 bases at V and 0 bases at J, with 20 bases in the middle. CDR3 coding DNA: TGTGCCAGCAGTTTAGGGGGCCCCGGGGTGCCTATAGCCAAAAACATTCAGTACTTC. Its translation is CASSLGGPGVPIAKNIQYF.

This clone was seen only a few times. V and J are TRBV6-5 and TRBJ1-1; tentative D call: TRBD1 (6 bases). The CDR3 totals 13 residues. The germline gives CDR1 MNHEY, CDR2 SVGAGI. Trimming took off 4 bases at V and 0 bases at J, with 6 bases between the two ends. CDR3 in DNA: TGTGCCAGCAGTTGGACAGTGAACACTGAAGCTTTCTTT. Residues: CASSWTVNTEAFF.

The chain recombines TRBV30 with TRBJ2-7, with D maybe TRBD2 (5 bases). CDR1 is GTSNPN and CDR2 is SVGIG in the germline V gene (reference sequence). V was clipped by 7 bases and J by 5 bases, with 12 bases between them. The CDR3 runs 11 residues. CDR3 region: CASRDYHEQYF. The CDR3 coding sequence is TGTGCCTCGCGAGACTACCACGAGCAGTACTTC.

The chain links TRBV5-5 to TRBJ2-7; D may be TRBD2 (6 bases). The CDR3 sequence is 16 residues long. Germline CDR1 SGHKS, CDR2 YYEKEE (reference sequence). V dropped 3 bases and J dropped 1 base, with 17 bases sitting between them. CDR3 sequence: CASSSPSFGGSYEQYF. The CDR3 region has the DNA TGTGCCAGCAGCTCGCCCTCTTTTGGGGGGTCCTACGAGCAGTACTTC.

This clone was observed a few times. This chain connects TRBV6-1 to TRBJ2-1, with D possibly TRBD1 on 5 matching bases. From germline, CDR1 is MNHNS and CDR2 SASEGT. CDR3 length equals 16 residues. With 3 bases removed from V and 3 bases from J, the gap between germline ends came to 15 bases. The CDR3 DNA sequence: TGTGCCAGCAGTGAGACAGACCGAAATGTCTACAATGAGCAGTTCTTC. It codes for CASSETDRNVYNEQFF.

The CDR3 spells CASSRGTGSPLHF. The DNA for the CDR3 is TGTGCCAGCAGCCGGGGAACGGGTTCACCCCTCCACTTT. This chain joins TRBV6-5 and TRBJ1-6; D unclear. Germline CDR1 is MNHEY and CDR2 is SVGAGI. The ends were cut back, 6 bases at V and 9 bases at J, with 12 bases in the middle. The CDR3 contains 13 residues.

The J gene is TRBJ1-1, the V gene TRBV24-1; 9 positions match TRBD1. V shed 3 bases, J shed 3 bases, and the junction held 10 bases outside the gene matches. The CDR3 totals 17 residues. Germline V lookup: CDR1 KGHDR, CDR2 SFDVKD. This chain's CDR3 is CATSDRTGERDDTEAFF. The CDR3 nucleotides are TGTGCCACCAGTGATCGGACAGGGGAAAGGGACGACACTGAAGCTTTCTTT.

The genes are TRBV7-2 and TRBJ2-1, with 11 bases that match TRBD2. With 5 bases clipped from V and 1 base from J, the junction kept 10 bases outside the gene matches. This CDR3 comprises 18 residues. CDR1 SGHTA and CDR2 FQGNSA come from the germline V gene. DNA for the CDR3: TGTGCCAGCAGCCCAATTTCACTAGCGGGAGCGTCCTACAATGAGCAGTTCTTC. It translates to CASSPISLAGASYNEQFF.